The TCR beta chain described here comes from a study of blood T cell repertoires in COVID-19. At the level of the study: Material from acute and convalescent COVID-19 was sourced from the United States, Italy and Spain.

V gave up 5 bases and J gave up 1 base; unmatched junction bases: 7. The germline CDR1 and CDR2 sequences are MDHEN and SYDVKM. The CDR3 consists of 18 residues. In the authors' methods: Estimation of nucleated cell counts was performed using reference gene primer amplification. Generated by immunoSEQ multiplex PCR, the TCRdb table keeps only in-frame clones and is missing some. Clone size and the V and J calls come from that table; the DNA yielded D and trimming. Of 110,000 to 150,000 clones in the sample, 80% to 85% are singletons; the top ten hold around 8%. This chain connects TRBV28 to TRBJ2-6; TRBD1 matches at 11 bases. Material: peripheral blood. This TCR was sampled from a human donor in a cohort sampled during active COVID-19. CDR3 DNA sequence: TGTGCCAGCAGTCTTCCCGGGACAGGGGGGTCTGGGGCCAACGTCCTGACTTTC. Translation: CASSLPGTGGSGANVLTF.